Shown below are 18 T cell receptor beta chains from a single sample sequenced in a study of identical twins. TCRdb re-called the 5' RACE reads with MiXCR, one entry per CDR3 protein. The data contain 1,800,000 or so distinct CDR3 sequences, 25% to 35% of them singletons. Sequencing was done on a sample of cord blood. The receptors derive from a newborn girl in good health.

This chain links TRBV30 with TRBJ2-7; D not certain. V lost 5 bases to trimming and J lost 1 base, with 9 bases between them. The germline CDR1 and CDR2 sequences are GTSNPN and SVGIG (reference sequence). This CDR3 has 12 amino acids. DNA for the CDR3: TGTGCCTGGGACCTATCATCCTACGAGCAGTACTTC. This gives the protein CAWDLSSYEQYF.

This clonotype was recorded a few times. The CDR3 loop reads CSARKGAGGETQYF. CDR3 DNA: TGCAGTGCTAGGAAGGGCGCGGGTGGGGAGACCCAGTACTTC. The chain combines TRBV20-1 with TRBJ2-5, with D tentatively TRBD2 (5 bases). In germline, CDR1 is DFQATT, CDR2 SNEGSKA (reference sequence). The CDR3 covers 14 residues. V was cut by 3 bases and J by 5 bases, with 16 bases left in between.

This clonotype was counted a few times. The chain links TRBV6-5 to TRBJ2-1; 11 nucleotides align to TRBD1. CDR1 and CDR2 from the germline V gene are MNHEY and SVGAGI. There are 13 residues in the CDR3. With 5 bases clipped from V and 12 bases from J, the junction kept 6 bases outside the gene matches. CDR3 DNA sequence: TGTGCCAGCAGTCCCCCGGGACAGGGGGGGCAGTTCTTC. Residues: CASSPPGQGGQFF.

In its sample, this clonotype was seen many times. The chain carries TRBV21-1 and TRBJ2-4; no check of the table's D call, TRBD2, against the DNA was made. TRBV21-1 is classified as a pseudogene. This CDR3 contains 14 residues. CDR3 nucleotide sequence: TGTGCCAGCAGCAGACTAGCGGCCAAAAACATTCAGTACTTC. As protein: CASSRLAAKNIQYF.

Many counts were recorded for this clonotype. This sequence joins TRBV20-1 and TRBJ1-2; D ambiguous. Germline CDR1 DFQATT, CDR2 SNEGSKA (reference sequence). This CDR3 has 13 amino acids. With 6 bases removed from V and 4 bases from J, the gap between germline ends came to 15 bases. In DNA form, the CDR3 reads TGCAGTGCGTGGCATCACTTGGGCTATGGCTACACCTTC. The encoded protein is CSAWHHLGYGYTF.

The table lists this clonotype with a few counts. The CDR3 DNA sequence: TGCAGTGCTAGAGACACAGGGGGCACTGAAGCTTTCTTT. As protein: CSARDTGGTEAFF. The chain uses TRBV20-1 and TRBJ1-1; TRBD1 aligns across 8 bases. With V trimmed by 0 bases and J by 4 bases, 1 base remained unmatched. The CDR3 covers 13 residues. CDR1 is DFQATT and CDR2 is SNEGSKA in the germline V gene (reference sequence).

V gene TRBV7-2 combines with J gene TRBJ2-7; D gene uncertain. Germline lookup yields CDR1 SGHTA and CDR2 FQGNSA. Between the trimmed V and J ends, which lost 1 base and 7 bases, there was a span of 11 bases. The CDR3 has 13 amino acids. CDR3 in DNA: TGTGCCAGCAGCTTAGGAAACGACAATGAGCAGTACTTC. This sequence encodes CASSLGNDNEQYF. Full variable domain (remainder filled in from reference TRBV7-2 and TRBJ2-7): GAGVSQSPSNKVTEKGKDVELRCDPISGHTALYWYRQSLGQGLEFLIYFQGNSAPDKSGLPSDRFSAERTGGSVSTLTIQRTQQEDSAVYLCASSLGNDNEQYFGPGTRLTVT.

This clonotype was counted only a few times. The V and J genes are TRBV10-2 and TRBJ1-5, with a possible D match to TRBD1 (6 bases). V was clipped by 6 bases and J by 9 bases, with 15 bases between them. There are 13 residues in the CDR3. Looked up from germline, CDR1 is WSHSY and CDR2 is SAAADI. CDR3 in amino acids: CASSPTGRGPQHF. For the CDR3, the DNA is TGCGCCAGCAGCCCAACAGGGAGGGGGCCCCAGCATTTT.

The chain joins TRBV12-3 or TRBV12-4 to TRBJ1-4; 12 bases are a match to TRBD1. The ends lost 2 bases at V and 1 base at J; junction bases unmatched: 8. The CDR3 has 19 residues. The CDR3 bases are TGTGCCAGCAGTTTACGGGGGACAGGGGGCGCGGGAACTAATGAAAAACTGTTTTTT. Its translation is CASSLRGTGGAGTNEKLFF.

The gene calls are TRBV20-1 and TRBJ2-1; a possible D gene is TRBD1 (5 bases). Germline V gives CDR1 DFQATT, CDR2 SNEGSKA (reference sequence). The CDR3 has 14 amino acids. Trimming removed 6 bases from V and 0 bases from J, with 12 bases in between. The CDR3 coding sequence is TGCAGTGCCCCTGCACAGGTCTCCTACAATGAGCAGTTCTTC. It codes for CSAPAQVSYNEQFF.

This clonotype has at least ten counts. The V and J genes are TRBV28 and TRBJ2-4; no reliable D call. Germline V gives CDR1 MDHEN, CDR2 SYDVKM. This CDR3 contains 14 residues. V shed 6 bases and J shed 1 base, with 10 bases lying between them. The CDR3 nucleotides read TGTGCCAGCAGCCCCCTGGGGGCCAAAAACATTCAGTACTTC. Translating gives CASSPLGAKNIQYF. Based on the CDR3 plus reference TRBV28 and TRBJ2-4, the full variable domain is DVKVTQSSRYLVKRTGEKVFLECVQDMDHENMFWYRQDPGLGLRLIYFSYDVKMKEKGDIPEGYSVSREKKERFSLILESASTNQTSMYLCASSPLGAKNIQYFGAGTRLSVL.

The chain joins TRBV3-1 to TRBJ2-1, with 10 bases that match TRBD2. Germline CDR1 LGHDT, CDR2 YNNKEL (reference sequence). V was clipped by 0 bases and J by 0 bases; unmatched bases: 5. There are 18 residues in the CDR3. Here the CDR3 reads CASSQEVLAGSSYNEQFF. The CDR3 coding sequence is TGTGCCAGCAGCCAAGAGGTACTAGCGGGGAGCTCCTACAATGAGCAGTTCTTC.

The genes are TRBV6-7 and TRBJ1-4; no clear D gene. TRBV6-7 is sorted into the ORF group, with uncertain function. The length of the CDR3 is 14 residues. The germline V and J ends were trimmed by 2 bases and 7 bases, with 11 bases remaining between them. DNA for the CDR3: TGTGCCAGCAGTTACACAGAGGGTTGTGAAAAACTGTTTTTT. Residues: CASSYTEGCEKLFF.

CDR3 bases: TGCAGTGCTAGATTCCTCAGGGCGGGAGCCATCGACGAGCAGTACTTC. It encodes CSARFLRAGAIDEQYF. The genes are TRBV20-1 and TRBJ2-7; 7 nucleotides agree with TRBD2. V was clipped by 2 bases and J by 5 bases; unmatched bases: 15. Germline-derived CDR1 and CDR2 are DFQATT and SNEGSKA (reference sequence). The CDR3 is 16 residues long.

This clonotype has only a few counts. CDR3 nucleotide sequence: TGTGCCAGCAGCTGGGGTGGGACAGGGAACTATGGCTACACCTTC. Its protein product is CASSWGGTGNYGYTF. The V gene is TRBV7-2, the J gene TRBJ1-2; 9 bases fit TRBD1. J gave up 2 bases and V 4 bases, and 5 bases lay outside the gene matches. Germline-derived CDR1 and CDR2 are SGHTA and FQGNSA. This CDR3 is built from 15 residues.

As for this clonotype: This is likely an artifact of a read error, given a far larger clone one base away. The rearrangement links TRBV18 to TRBJ2-5; D call uncertain. The J call may be mistaken, given a closer DNA end match to TRBJ2-1. Germline-derived CDR1 and CDR2 are KGHSH and LQKENI. This CDR3 is 12 amino acids long. CDR3 amino acids: CASSPSQETQFF. CDR3 sequence (DNA): TGTGCCAGCTCACCATCCCAAGAGACCCAGTTCTTC.

This rearrangement joins TRBV20-1 to TRBJ1-6, with D possibly TRBD1 on 5 matching bases. In germline, CDR1 is DFQATT, CDR2 SNEGSKA (reference sequence). Trimming removed 0 bases from V and 0 bases from J, with 15 bases in between. The CDR3 is 18 amino acids. In nucleotides, the CDR3 is TGCAGTGCTAGAGATCGGGGACTTCATAGCTCCTATAATTCACCCCTCCACTTT. It specifies CSARDRGLHSSYNSPLHF.

This clonotype occurred once. The chain carries TRBV30 and TRBJ2-5; tentatively, D is TRBD2 (5 bases). The length of the CDR3 is 14 residues. The V and J ends lost 2 bases and 0 bases respectively, with 10 bases between them. Germline V lookup: CDR1 GTSNPN, CDR2 SVGIG (reference sequence). CDR3 coding DNA: TGTGCCTGGAGTTTATCCGGGAACCAAGAGACCCAGTACTTC. Protein sequence: CAWSLSGNQETQYF.